This T cell receptor beta chain derives from a study of T cell repertoires in cytomegalovirus infection (dated by TCRdb to the late 2010s). With regard to the full study: Donor HLA type was relevant to the analysis, as public TCR beta signatures indicated carriage of CMV infection together with the matching HLA type.

What the work shows at the level of the full study, not this receptor alone: The ex vivo response was dominated by HLA-C-restricted CMV-specific TCR beta clonotypes, which also provided the single most frequent clonotype in two of eight donors. In both this cohort and an independent roughly 350-donor cohort, the cumulative frequency of public TCR beta family members distinguished carriers of CMV infection plus the relevant HLA type.

Sequenced using an Illumina HiSeq 1500. TCRdb passed the public sequencing reads through fastp at Q25 and MiXCR, retaining productive beta sequences. Identical CDR3 protein sequences are pooled into one entry, listed with their most common genes and DNA. For this sample the table gives approximately 320,000 distinct CDR3 sequences, of which more than 9% were detected only once. The ten biggest clones cover about 3.9% of the sample. This clonotype has a count of ten or more. Its antigen is unknown. No base-level quality is on record; no much larger clone is a single base apart. The germline V gene (reference sequence) sets CDR1 to SEHNR and CDR2 to FQNEAQ. There are 16 amino acids in the CDR3, from cysteine to phenylalanine inclusive. This entry keeps only the CDR3 DNA: 48 bases, framed from base 1. Cut back by 1 base and 2 bases, the V and J ends lie 14 bases apart.

Sequencing was done on a sample of PBMCs. This sequence originates from a human donor in good health (CMV status not recorded). Some clones in this sample may be carry-over from other donors' samples. The chain employs TRBV7-9 and TRBJ1-2, with TRBD1 tentatively as D gene (5 bases match). The encoded CDR3 is CASSLEGTGWNYGYTF. The nucleotides are TGTGCCAGCAGCTTAGAGGGAACAGGTTGGAACTATGGCTACACCTTC.